Sequencing of this TCR beta chain was carried out in a study of T cells in Graves' hyperthyroidism and ophthalmopathy. General observations from the study: Blood samples included most of the expanded thyroid clonotypes exceeding 0.001.

Stable Graves' hyperthyroidism denoted no ophthalmopathy progression over 18 months. Germline V gene lookup returns CDR1 MDHEN and CDR2 SYDVKM. V was cut by 2 bases and J by 2 bases, with 6 bases left in between. The CDR3 sequence is 13 residues long. The table lists this clonotype with many counts. Its target is unknown. RNA transcripts yielded amplified TCR beta CDR3 regions. The primer set for the first-round RT-PCR of the TCR CDR3 was HTBI. TCRdb passed the multiplex PCR reads through MiXCR, listing each CDR3 protein once. The data contain around 450,000 distinct CDR3 sequences, 12% to 15% of them singletons.

The receptor's source is a woman aged 18-35 years with Graves' hyperthyroidism. The sample taken for sequencing was blood. This chain joins TRBV28 and TRBJ1-2; D is unresolved. The CDR3 loop reads CASSLMGNYGYTF. In DNA, the CDR3 is TGTGCCAGCAGTTTAATGGGGAACTATGGCTACACCTTC.